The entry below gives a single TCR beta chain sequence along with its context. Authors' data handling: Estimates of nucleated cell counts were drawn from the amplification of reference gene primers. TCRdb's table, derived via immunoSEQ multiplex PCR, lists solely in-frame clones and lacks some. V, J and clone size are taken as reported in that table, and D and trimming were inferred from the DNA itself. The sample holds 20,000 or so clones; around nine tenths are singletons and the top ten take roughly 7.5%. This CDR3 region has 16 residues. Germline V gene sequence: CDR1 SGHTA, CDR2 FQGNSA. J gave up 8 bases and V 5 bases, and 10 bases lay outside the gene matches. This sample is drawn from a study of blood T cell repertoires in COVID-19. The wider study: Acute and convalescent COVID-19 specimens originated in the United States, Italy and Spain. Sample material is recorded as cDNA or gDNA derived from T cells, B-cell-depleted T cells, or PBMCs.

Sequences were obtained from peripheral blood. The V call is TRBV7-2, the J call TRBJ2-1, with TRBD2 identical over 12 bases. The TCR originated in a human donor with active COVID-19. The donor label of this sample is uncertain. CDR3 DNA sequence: TGTGCCAGCAGCCAAGGACTAGCGGGGATCCGAGATGAGCAGTTCTTC. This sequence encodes CASSQGLAGIRDEQFF.